Below are 22 T cell receptor beta chains sequenced from a single sample in a study of cytomegalovirus exposure and HLA in healthy donors. Primers included in the PCR were 60 Vbeta and 13 Jbeta primers. Profiling relied on immunoSEQ multiplex PCR, and the TCRdb table lists in-frame clones only, not all of them. The sample data list under 100,000 clones. Specimen: PBMCs. The origin of the receptors is a woman aged 25 to 39 in good health and CMV-seronegative.

CDR3 bases: TGTGCCAGCGGCAACGGGGAAGGCACAGGGGACACTGAAGCTTTCTTT. Protein product: CASGNGEGTGDTEAFF. The chain couples TRBV11-2 to TRBJ1-1; 7 bases map to TRBD1. This CDR3 is 16 amino acids long. The V segment lost 8 bases and the J segment 3 bases; nucleotides outside the gene matches: 15. CDR1 and CDR2 (germline): SGHAT, FQNNGV.

This sequence joins TRBV6-4 and TRBJ2-6; 11 bases fit TRBD1. The V gene's germline CDR1 is MRHNA and CDR2 SNTAGT. This CDR3 is built from 17 residues. Unmatched junction bases numbered 0, after V lost 2 bases and J lost 0 bases. The CDR3 nucleotides read TGTGCCAGCAGTGACGGGACAGGGGGCTCTGGGGCCAACGTCCTGACTTTC. Encoded protein: CASSDGTGGSGANVLTF.

The chain links TRBV28 to TRBJ1-2, with TRBD1 as a possible D gene (5 bases). V was trimmed by 1 base and J by 2 bases, leaving 8 bases between them. In germline, CDR1 is MDHEN, CDR2 SYDVKM. This CDR3 contains 14 residues. The CDR3 reads CASSLFTGNYGYTF. The DNA of the CDR3 is TGTGCCAGCAGTTTATTCACAGGAAACTATGGCTACACCTTC.

The rearrangement uses TRBV9 and TRBJ2-5; D uncertain. CDR1 is SGDLS and CDR2 is YYNGEE in the germline V gene. The CDR3 contains 15 residues. The germline V and J ends were trimmed by 0 bases and 2 bases, with 11 bases remaining between them. The CDR3 spells CASSVDGTLQETQYF. As DNA, the CDR3 is TGTGCCAGCAGCGTAGATGGTACTCTTCAAGAGACCCAGTACTTC. Based on the CDR3 plus reference TRBV9 and TRBJ2-5, the full variable domain is DSGVTQTPKHLITATGQRVTLRCSPRSGDLSVYWYQQSLDQGLQFLIQYYNGEERAKGNILERFSAQQFPDLHSELNLSSLELGDSALYFCASSVDGTLQETQYFGPGTRLLVL.

This chain joins TRBV5-6 and TRBJ2-2, with a tentative D call TRBD1 (6 bases). V was cut by 3 bases and J by 9 bases, with 9 bases left in between. Germline V gene sequence: CDR1 SGHDT, CDR2 YYEEEE. The CDR3 contains 12 residues. CDR3 bases: TGTGCCAGCAGCTCGGACAGTAGGGAGCTGTTTTTT. Residues: CASSSDSRELFF.

The J gene is TRBJ1-1, the V gene TRBV7-2; D is unresolved. The length of the CDR3 is 15 residues. V was cut by 3 bases and J by 4 bases, with 15 bases left in between. Germline assignment: CDR1 SGHTA and CDR2 FQGNSA. The CDR3 protein is CASSFSSGLSTEAFF. The DNA for the CDR3 is TGTGCCAGCAGCTTTTCGTCAGGCTTGAGCACTGAAGCTTTCTTT. Full variable domain (remainder filled in from reference TRBV7-2 and TRBJ1-1): GAGVSQSPSNKVTEKGKDVELRCDPISGHTALYWYRQSLGQGLEFLIYFQGNSAPDKSGLPSDRFSAERTGGSVSTLTIQRTQQEDSAVYLCASSFSSGLSTEAFFGQGTRLTVV.

The chain recombines TRBV13 with TRBJ2-2; tentatively, D is TRBD1 (6 bases). This CDR3 is built from 15 residues. V gave up 2 bases and J gave up 5 bases, with 12 bases separating them. CDR1 and CDR2 (germline): PRHDT, FYEKMQ (reference sequence). Here the CDR3 reads CASSLTGLGTGELFF. As DNA, the CDR3 is TGTGCCAGCAGCTTAACAGGGTTAGGAACCGGGGAGCTGTTTTTT.

The chain recombines TRBV5-1 with TRBJ2-7; 7 nucleotides align to TRBD1. V dropped 2 bases and J dropped 8; count of bases not matched to a gene: 22. Germline-derived CDR1 and CDR2 are SGHRS and YFSETQ. The length of the CDR3 is 18 residues. The CDR3 here is CASSLRDRPVRAVLKQYF. CDR3 DNA: TGCGCCAGCAGCTTACGGGACAGACCCGTACGAGCAGTACTTAAGCAGTACTTC.

The chain has TRBV7-7 and TRBJ2-1; 13 bases agree with TRBD2. Germline values: CDR1 SSHAT, CDR2 FNYEAQ (reference sequence). CDR3 length equals 15 residues. CDR3 nucleotides: TGTGCTGTCACTAGCGGGAGGGCCCCCTACAATGAGCAGTTCTTC. This codes for CAVTSGRAPYNEQFF.

This sequence joins TRBV9 and TRBJ2-1; the match to TRBD2 covers 13 bases. With 0 bases clipped from V and 9 bases from J, the junction kept 9 bases outside the gene matches. There are 17 residues in the CDR3. Germline V gene data show CDR1 as SGDLS and CDR2 as YYNGEE. The CDR3 protein is CASSVEGGTSGTTEQFF. The CDR3, as DNA: TGTGCCAGCAGCGTAGAGGGGGGGACTAGCGGGACCACTGAGCAGTTCTTC.

The rearrangement joins TRBV28 to TRBJ2-7; 7 nucleotides align to TRBD2. The CDR3 extends over 14 amino acids. V lost 6 bases, J lost 4 bases, and 9 bases stayed unmatched. In germline, CDR1 is MDHEN, CDR2 SYDVKM. The CDR3 DNA reads as TGTGCCAGCAGACAAGCCGGGACTACTTACGAGCAGTACTTC. Protein product: CASRQAGTTYEQYF.

A note on this clone: Sequence at one end of the junction differs from germline and may be a read error. V usage is TRBV7-7 and J usage is TRBJ2-7; TRBD1 matches 10 bases. Looked up from germline, CDR1 is SSHAT and CDR2 is FNYEAQ (reference sequence). CDR3 length: 14 amino acids. This CDR3 reads CASSPWTGGYEQYF. Written as DNA, the CDR3 is TGTGCTAGCAGCCCTTGGACAGGGGGCTACGAGCAGTACTTC.

The V and J genes are TRBV11-1 and TRBJ2-7; the match to TRBD1 covers 7 bases. This CDR3 is built from 14 residues. Germline trimming cut 1 base from V and 3 bases from J; bases unmatched to any gene: 3. Germline CDR1 reads SGHAT; CDR2 reads FQDESV (reference sequence). CDR3 amino acids: CASSLGPGGYEQYF. The CDR3 nucleotides read TGTGCCAGCAGCTTAGGACCAGGGGGCTACGAGCAGTACTTC.

This sequence joins TRBV4-1 and TRBJ2-2; D uncertain. The V gene's germline CDR1 is MGHRA and CDR2 YSYEKL. V lost 3 bases and J 5 bases, leaving 4 bases between the germline ends. CDR3 length: 12 residues. The CDR3 protein is CASSHSTGELFF. CDR3 sequence (DNA): TGCGCCAGCAGCCATTCAACCGGGGAGCTGTTTTTT.

This rearrangement joins TRBV11-2 to TRBJ2-7, with 11 bases fitting TRBD2. The CDR3 length is 15 residues. Germline V gene lookup returns CDR1 SGHAT and CDR2 FQNNGV. Trimming cost V 4 bases and J 0 bases; bases outside gene matches: 2. The CDR3 nucleotides are TGTGCCAGCAGCTCTGGGACTAGCGGCTCCTACGAGCAGTACTTC. It yields the protein CASSSGTSGSYEQYF.

The chain combines TRBV11-3 with TRBJ2-5; maybe TRBD2 (5 bases). CDR3 length equals 15 residues. Per the germline V gene, CDR1 is SGHNT and CDR2 is YENEEA. Trimming stripped 4 bases from V and 5 bases from J, with 17 bases between. The CDR3 region has the DNA TGTGCCAGCAGCTCCCGGAGCGGACCTCAGGAGACCCAGTACTTC. It encodes CASSSRSGPQETQYF.

The rearrangement uses TRBV7-2 and TRBJ1-5; D is unclear. CDR3 size: 15 residues. Germline CDR1 SGHTA, CDR2 FQGNSA. Trimming cost V 6 bases and J 0 bases, with 12 bases left between them. CDR3 bases: TGTGCCAGCAGTAGAGAGGCCTATAGCAATCAGCCCCAGCATTTT. Its protein product is CASSREAYSNQPQHF.

The chain employs TRBV28 and TRBJ1-5, with D unclear. With 3 bases removed from V and 4 bases from J, the gap between germline ends came to 7 bases. Germline CDR1 reads MDHEN; CDR2 reads SYDVKM. The CDR3 spans 13 residues. CDR3 in amino acids: CASSFEDNQPQHF. DNA of the CDR3: TGTGCCAGCAGTTTTGAGGATAATCAGCCCCAGCATTTT.

V and J are TRBV9 and TRBJ1-1; D gene uncertain. The germline V gene has CDR1 SGDLS and CDR2 YYNGEE. The CDR3 totals 12 residues. V lost 0 bases and J lost 7, with 7 bases in between. This CDR3 reads CASSVDEGEAFF. CDR3 nucleotide sequence: TGTGCCAGCAGCGTAGATGAGGGTGAAGCTTTCTTT.

This chain uses TRBV30 with TRBJ1-2; D is unclear. The germline V gene has CDR1 GTSNPN and CDR2 SVGIG (reference sequence). The CDR3 loop spans 12 amino acids. V lost 2 bases and J 5 bases, leaving 9 bases between the germline ends. CDR3 coding DNA: TGTGCCTGGAGTCCCGGCGGGTATGGCTACACCTTC. It translates to CAWSPGGYGYTF.

The chain couples TRBV30 to TRBJ1-2; 7 bases are a match to TRBD1. V lost 5 bases and J lost 6; bases outside the gene matches: 3. There are 11 residues in the CDR3. Germline loops: CDR1 GTSNPN, CDR2 SVGIG (reference sequence). The CDR3 region has the DNA TGTGCCTGGCAGGGGGAGGATGGCTACACCTTC. This codes for CAWQGEDGYTF.

The rearrangement links TRBV19 to TRBJ2-3, with a possible D match to TRBD2 (6 bases). The CDR3 runs to 16 residues. Trimming left V 3 bases short and J 0 bases short, with 13 bases between. Germline V gene data show CDR1 as LNHDA and CDR2 as SQIVND (reference sequence). The CDR3 region has the DNA TGTGCCAGTAGTATCCAGGGAGGTGCTAGCACAGATACGCAGTATTTT. It yields the protein CASSIQGGASTDTQYF.